This paragraph reports one TCR beta chain. V was shortened by 1 base and J by 6 bases, with 16 bases between the two germline ends. Per the germline V gene, CDR1 is MDHEN and CDR2 is SYDVKM. The CDR3 has 16 residues. This record belongs to a study of T cell responses to AZD1222 COVID-19 vaccine. The method was immunoSEQ multiplex PCR; TCRdb's version includes in-frame clones alone and lacks a portion of them. The sample includes around 60,000 clones, around 80% of them seen just once. The source is an adult who received the AZD1222 COVID-19 vaccine. This sequence joins TRBV28 and TRBJ2-1; D is perhaps TRBD1 (6 bases). The sample was peripheral blood, taken 28 days after the second AZD1222 dose. DNA for the CDR3: TGTGCCAGCAGTTTATCGACCGCAGGGGCTGGCAATGAGCAGTTCTTC. Its protein product is CASSLSTAGAGNEQFF.